This passage covers 32 T cell receptor beta chains from one sample sequenced in a study of shared clonotypes between healthy human individuals. Sequenced by immunoSEQ multiplex PCR; TCRdb stores in-frame clones only, minus some. The sample comprises more than 2 million clones, over 85% of which are singletons, and 0.13% rests with the top ten. The specimen sequenced was naive CD4+ T cells sorted from blood. Sample subset: CD45RA+ positively selected. The receptors stem from a young man in good health.

With regard to this clone: Just one base apart from a much larger clone, this may be a read error. The rearrangement links TRBV5-4 to TRBJ2-5; perhaps D is TRBD1 or TRBD2 (6 bases each). The J call is uncertain, as TRBJ2-7 better fits the DNA end. The CDR3 covers 16 residues. Germline loops: CDR1 SGHNT, CDR2 YYREEE (reference sequence). The CDR3 region is CASSPAGEAVTYEQYF. CDR3 coding DNA: TGTGCCAGCAGCCCCGCAGGGGAGGCAGTTACCTACGAGCAGTACTTC.

The rearrangement uses TRBV6-1 and TRBJ2-5; D remains unclear. The DNA end is a closer match to TRBJ2-7, so the J assignment may be wrong. The CDR3 totals 12 residues. Germline CDR1 MNHNS, CDR2 SASEGT. CDR3 sequence reads: CAIKGWAYEQYF. The CDR3 region has the DNA TGTGCCATCAAAGGCTGGGCCTACGAGCAGTACTTC.

V is TRBV28 and J is TRBJ1-2, with 7 bases lining up with TRBD1. This CDR3 region has 12 residues. Germline V gene lookup returns CDR1 MDHEN and CDR2 SYDVKM. The V gene end was trimmed by 8 bases and the J gene end by 3 bases; junction bases not matched to a gene: 3. The CDR3 sequence: CASRTGDYGYTF. The CDR3, as DNA: TGTGCCAGCCGGACAGGAGACTATGGCTACACCTTC.

This chain connects TRBV19 to TRBJ2-5, with 10 positions matching TRBD1. Germline V gives CDR1 LNHDA, CDR2 SQIVND (reference sequence). V lost 7 bases and J lost 10; bases outside the gene matches: 15. The CDR3 is 15 amino acids. CDR3 protein: CASTPGQGYPEVQYF. CDR3 nucleotides: TGTGCCAGTACCCCGGGACAGGGGTACCCGGAGGTCCAGTACTTC.

About this clone itself: Other DNA sequences in the same sample also yield this CDR3. The chain couples TRBV6-6 to TRBJ2-2; D call uncertain. The V end lost 2 bases, the J end lost 5 bases, and 3 bases lay between the germline ends. Per germline, CDR1 MNHNY and CDR2 SVGAGI (reference sequence). There are 12 residues in the CDR3. CDR3 amino acids: CASSYGTGELFF. The CDR3 region has the DNA TGTGCCAGCAGTTACGGTACCGGGGAGCTGTTTTTT.

This rearrangement joins TRBV7-9 to TRBJ2-5; the D is unclear. Germline V gene sequence: CDR1 SEHNR, CDR2 FQNEAQ (reference sequence). The CDR3 sequence is 13 residues long. V dropped 3 bases and J dropped 4 bases, with 9 bases sitting between them. The CDR3 here is CASSLNYGETQYF. The CDR3 region has the DNA TGTGCCAGCAGCTTGAACTATGGAGAGACCCAGTACTTC.

J is TRBJ1-2 and V is TRBV10-2; TRBD1 aligns across 8 bases. J lost 4 bases, V lost 7 bases, and 8 bases had no gene match. Germline values: CDR1 WSHSY, CDR2 SAAADI. The CDR3 runs 14 residues. CDR3 DNA sequence: TGCGCCAGCAACCCAGGACAGGGCGGCTATGGCTACACCTTC. Its translation is CASNPGQGGYGYTF.

The V and J genes are TRBV4-3 and TRBJ2-1; tentative D call: TRBD1 (6 bases). CDR3 length: 15 amino acids. V gave up 4 bases and J gave up 2 bases, with 12 bases separating them. Per germline, CDR1 LGHNA and CDR2 YSLEER. The CDR3, as DNA: TGCGCCAGCAGCCCAGGGGACGGAGCCTACAATGAGCAGTTCTTC. This gives the protein CASSPGDGAYNEQFF.

V gene TRBV10-1 combines with J gene TRBJ2-7; 9 bases are shared with TRBD1. This CDR3 contains 16 residues. With V trimmed by 0 bases and J by 5 bases, 8 bases remained unmatched. Germline V gene lookup returns CDR1 WNHNN and CDR2 SYGVQD (reference sequence). CDR3 sequence: CASSESRGQGLNEQYF. The CDR3, as DNA: TGCGCCAGCAGTGAGTCTCGGGGACAGGGTTTGAACGAGCAGTACTTC.

V gene TRBV5-6 combines with J gene TRBJ2-7; D may be TRBD1 (6 bases). This CDR3 spans 14 amino acids. In germline, CDR1 is SGHDT, CDR2 YYEEEE. V lost 4 bases to trimming and J lost 3 bases, with 14 bases between them. In DNA, the CDR3 is TGTGCCAGCAGCCCCGGGACACTGTTCTACGAGCAGTACTTC. Residues: CASSPGTLFYEQYF.

The chain combines TRBV9 with TRBJ1-6; D is uncertain. Per germline, CDR1 SGDLS and CDR2 YYNGEE. V dropped 1 base and J dropped 7 bases, with 6 bases sitting between them. The CDR3 length is 13 residues. The chain's CDR3 is CASSVFSNSPLHF. DNA of the CDR3: TGTGCCAGCAGCGTATTCTCCAATTCACCCCTCCACTTT.

The chain employs TRBV5-6 and TRBJ2-2, with D possibly called TRBD1 or TRBD2 (5 bases each). The V gene lost 8 bases and the J gene lost 4 bases, with 18 bases spanning the gap. CDR1 SGHDT and CDR2 YYEEEE come from the germline V gene. The CDR3 runs to 15 residues. CDR3 sequence reads: CASLQGAGSTGELFF. The DNA of the CDR3 is TGTGCCAGTCTTCAGGGCGCAGGGAGCACCGGGGAGCTGTTTTTT.

The chain has TRBV19 and TRBJ1-5; D is unresolved. The length of the CDR3 is 15 residues. Trimming removed 3 bases at V and 4 bases at J, with 13 bases between. From germline, CDR1 is LNHDA and CDR2 SQIVND (reference sequence). The CDR3 DNA reads TGTGCCAGTAGTATCCTGGTTGGTAGTAATCAGCCCCAGCATTTT. As protein: CASSILVGSNQPQHF.

The CDR3 sequence is CASSYTGTSAVEQYF. The CDR3 DNA sequence: TGTGCCAGCAGTTATACCGGGACTAGCGCCGTCGAGCAGTACTTC. This chain joins TRBV6-5 and TRBJ2-7; 10 bases are shared with TRBD2. V trimming: 3 bases; J trimming: 6 bases; junction bases outside the gene matches: 8. CDR3 length: 15 amino acids. Germline values: CDR1 MNHEY, CDR2 SVGAGI.

The chain has TRBV30 and TRBJ1-1; D is undetermined. Germline CDR1 and CDR2: GTSNPN and SVGIG (reference sequence). V lost 2 bases, J lost 3 bases, and 7 bases lay in between. The CDR3 totals 12 residues. CDR3 DNA sequence: TGTGCCTGGAGTACGGGAGACACTGAAGCTTTCTTT. This gives the protein CAWSTGDTEAFF.

The chain couples TRBV5-4 to TRBJ1-2; no clear D. Trimming left V 4 bases short and J 4 bases short, with 11 bases between. This CDR3 contains 13 residues. Germline loops: CDR1 SGHNT, CDR2 YYREEE (reference sequence). The CDR3 DNA sequence: TGTGCCAGCAGCGCGGACGGATTCTATGGCTACACCTTC. Amino acid sequence: CASSADGFYGYTF.

The chain joins TRBV30 to TRBJ2-7, with 7 bases identical to TRBD1. CDR3 size: 14 residues. Germline V gene data show CDR1 as GTSNPN and CDR2 as SVGIG (reference sequence). V shed 2 bases, J shed 0 bases, and the junction held 4 bases outside the gene matches. The CDR3 sequence: CAWSSGGNSYEQYF. The DNA of the CDR3 is TGTGCCTGGAGTTCAGGGGGAAACTCCTACGAGCAGTACTTC.

This chain uses TRBV30 with TRBJ1-2, with D perhaps matching TRBD1 (6 bases). CDR3 length: 13 amino acids. V lost 4 bases and J 4 bases, leaving 13 bases between the germline ends. Germline CDR1 reads GTSNPN; CDR2 reads SVGIG (reference sequence). The CDR3 DNA sequence: TGTGCCTGGAACAGACAGGCTGGCTATGGCTACACCTTC. It translates to CAWNRQAGYGYTF.

The count of this clone is one. V and J are TRBV30 and TRBJ1-6, with a weak D call TRBD1 (5 bases). The CDR3 extends over 16 amino acids. V shed 2 bases and J shed 9 bases, with 20 bases lying between them. Germline-derived CDR1 and CDR2 are GTSNPN and SVGIG (reference sequence). For the CDR3, the DNA is TGTGCCTGGAGTTTGTTAGGACCCCACGGGGGTTCACCCCTCCACTTT. This gives the protein CAWSLLGPHGGSPLHF.

This chain uses TRBV28 with TRBJ1-1; D may be TRBD1 (6 bases). The germline V gene has CDR1 MDHEN and CDR2 SYDVKM. V shed 4 bases and J shed 6 bases, with 12 bases lying between them. This CDR3 region has 13 residues. CDR3 DNA: TGTGCCAGCAGTTCAAATCAGGGGTCTGAAGCTTTCTTT. Its translation: CASSSNQGSEAFF.

The chain couples TRBV19 to TRBJ2-5; 12 nucleotides agree with TRBD1. Germline CDR1 LNHDA, CDR2 SQIVND (reference sequence). Trimming removed 5 bases from V and 5 bases from J; junction bases left unmatched: 6. The CDR3 totals 15 residues. CDR3 loop: CASSAGTGGTETQYF. CDR3 nucleotide sequence: TGTGCCAGTAGTGCCGGGACAGGGGGCACTGAGACCCAGTACTTC. The entire variable domain, with the rest obtained from reference TRBV19 and TRBJ2-5, is as follows: DGGITQSPKYLFRKEGQNVTLSCEQNLNHDAMYWYRQDPGQGLRLIYYSQIVNDFQKGDIAEGYSVSREKKESFPLTVTSAQKNPTAFYLCASSAGTGGTETQYFGPGTRLLVL.

The chain uses TRBV19 and TRBJ1-5, with D maybe TRBD1 (5 bases). Trimming took off 7 bases at V and 8 bases at J, with 18 bases between the two ends. CDR1 is LNHDA and CDR2 is SQIVND in the germline V gene (reference sequence). This CDR3 comprises 14 residues. The CDR3 reads CASIPGQRNEPQHF. CDR3 DNA: TGTGCCAGTATACCCGGACAAAGGAACGAGCCCCAGCATTTT.

The CDR3 protein is CASSQDRGVGNTIYF. The CDR3 nucleotides are TGCGCCAGCAGCCAAGACAGGGGAGTCGGAAACACCATATATTTT. The chain has TRBV4-1 and TRBJ1-3; the D gene is possibly TRBD1 (6 bases). In germline, CDR1 is MGHRA, CDR2 YSYEKL. The V and J ends lost 0 bases and 4 bases respectively, with 10 bases between them. The CDR3 extends over 15 amino acids.

The chain recombines TRBV7-5 with TRBJ2-7; the listed D gene, TRBD2, was not tested against the DNA. TRBV7-5 is described as a pseudogene. CDR3 length: 18 amino acids. CDR3 DNA: TGTGCCAGAAGCATAGGTAGCATATCTAGTCTAAGAAACTACGAGCAGTACTTC. Protein sequence: CARSIGSISSLRNYEQYF.

The chain recombines TRBV4-1 with TRBJ2-6, with unresolved D. Germline CDR1 MGHRA, CDR2 YSYEKL. Trimming took 2 bases from V and 0 from J, leaving 5 bases between them. The CDR3 consists of 15 residues. The CDR3 sequence is CASSQQISGANVLTF. CDR3 in DNA: TGCGCCAGCAGCCAACAGATCTCTGGGGCCAACGTCCTGACTTTC.

CDR3 in amino acids: CASSLVSFDYGYTF. DNA of the CDR3: TGCGCCAGCAGCTTGGTAAGCTTCGACTATGGCTACACCTTC. The V call is TRBV5-1, the J call TRBJ1-2; the D is unclear. Trimming stripped 0 bases from V and 3 bases from J, with 9 bases between. CDR1 and CDR2 (germline): SGHRS, YFSETQ. The CDR3 consists of 14 residues.

The gene calls are TRBV7-9 and TRBJ2-1; D unresolved. Looked up from germline, CDR1 is SEHNR and CDR2 is FQNEAQ (reference sequence). Trimming shortened V by 8 bases and J by 1 base, and 18 bases separated the two germline ends. The CDR3 sequence is 16 residues long. The CDR3 DNA is TGTGCCAGCCCCCCCAACGGGCGAACGTCCTACAATGAGCAGTTCTTC. Protein sequence: CASPPNGRTSYNEQFF.

The table lists this clone with a count of one. CDR3 in amino acids: CASSLAYGLSGANVLTF. Here the CDR3 DNA reads TGCGCCAGCAGCTTGGCTTACGGACTCTCTGGGGCCAACGTCCTGACTTTC. The gene calls are TRBV5-1 and TRBJ2-6, with a possible D match to TRBD2 (5 bases). The ends were cut back, 0 bases at V and 0 bases at J, with 10 bases in the middle. Per the germline V gene, CDR1 is SGHRS and CDR2 is YFSETQ. The CDR3 is 17 amino acids.

The genes are TRBV19 and TRBJ2-5, with D maybe TRBD2 (6 bases). CDR3 length: 17 residues. CDR1 and CDR2 (germline): LNHDA, SQIVND (reference sequence). V lost 7 bases to trimming and J lost 5 bases, with 26 bases between them. CDR3 sequence (DNA): TGTGCCAGTACTAGAGGATCGGGAGAGACATTCCGGGAGACCCAGTACTTC. Translation gives CASTRGSGETFRETQYF.

J is TRBJ2-2 and V is TRBV5-1; D is unresolved. Germline V gives CDR1 SGHRS, CDR2 YFSETQ. This CDR3 comprises 14 residues. The germline V and J ends were trimmed by 0 bases and 5 bases, with 8 bases remaining between them. The CDR3 DNA sequence: TGCGCCAGCAGCTTGGGTCGGTGGACCGGGGAGCTGTTTTTT. Protein: CASSLGRWTGELFF. Variable domain in full (rest from reference TRBV5-1 and TRBJ2-2): KAGVTQTPRYLIKTRGQQVTLSCSPISGHRSVSWYQQTPGQGLQFLFEYFSETQRNKGNFPGRFSGRQFSNSRSEMNVSTLELGDSALYLCASSLGRWTGELFFGEGSRLTVL.

J is TRBJ2-3 and V is TRBV20-1, with 8 nucleotides matching TRBD2. CDR3 size: 11 residues. The V and J ends lost 7 bases and 4 bases, in that order; junction bases with no gene match: 1. CDR1 DFQATT and CDR2 SNEGSKA come from the germline V gene (reference sequence). The CDR3 sequence is CSGAGADTQYF. For the CDR3, the DNA is TGCAGTGGAGCGGGAGCAGATACGCAGTATTTT.

The chain couples TRBV28 to TRBJ2-7; either TRBD1 or TRBD2 may supply D (5 bases each). The germline V and J ends were trimmed by 7 bases and 7 bases, with 20 bases remaining between them. The CDR3 is made up of 14 amino acids. Germline-derived CDR1 and CDR2 are MDHEN and SYDVKM. The CDR3 nucleotides read TGTGCCAGCAAACTCCCAGCGGCTCAGGGTGAGCAGTACTTC. This codes for CASKLPAAQGEQYF.